The source of this T cell receptor beta chain is a study of control samples from healthy donors and cancer patients. This CDR3 spans 14 amino acids. TCRdb's copy holds only in-frame clones and misses some; the assay was immunoSEQ multiplex PCR. The sample carries about 110,000 clones, 90% recorded once. The specimen sequenced was blood. The chain carries TRBV1 and TRBJ1-4. TRBV1 is classified as a pseudogene. The clonotype was recovered from a human donor in good health. The donor label of this sample is uncertain. CDR3 region: CTSSHPNWGEKLFF. The CDR3 DNA reads TGCACCAGCAGCCATCCCAATTGGGGGGAAAAACTGTTTTTT.